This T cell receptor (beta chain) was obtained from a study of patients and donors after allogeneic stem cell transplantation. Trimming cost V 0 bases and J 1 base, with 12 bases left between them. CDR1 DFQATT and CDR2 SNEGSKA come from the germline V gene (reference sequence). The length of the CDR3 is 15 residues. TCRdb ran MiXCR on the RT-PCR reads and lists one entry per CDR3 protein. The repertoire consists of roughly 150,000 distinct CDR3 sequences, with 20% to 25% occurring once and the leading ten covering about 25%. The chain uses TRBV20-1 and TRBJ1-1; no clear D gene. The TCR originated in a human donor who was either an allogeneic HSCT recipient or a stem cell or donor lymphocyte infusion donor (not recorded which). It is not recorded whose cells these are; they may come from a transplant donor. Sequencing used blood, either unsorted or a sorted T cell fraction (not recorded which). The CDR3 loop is CSARDPRHQNTEAFF. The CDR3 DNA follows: TGCAGTGCTAGAGATCCGCGCCATCAGAACACTGAAGCTTTCTTT.